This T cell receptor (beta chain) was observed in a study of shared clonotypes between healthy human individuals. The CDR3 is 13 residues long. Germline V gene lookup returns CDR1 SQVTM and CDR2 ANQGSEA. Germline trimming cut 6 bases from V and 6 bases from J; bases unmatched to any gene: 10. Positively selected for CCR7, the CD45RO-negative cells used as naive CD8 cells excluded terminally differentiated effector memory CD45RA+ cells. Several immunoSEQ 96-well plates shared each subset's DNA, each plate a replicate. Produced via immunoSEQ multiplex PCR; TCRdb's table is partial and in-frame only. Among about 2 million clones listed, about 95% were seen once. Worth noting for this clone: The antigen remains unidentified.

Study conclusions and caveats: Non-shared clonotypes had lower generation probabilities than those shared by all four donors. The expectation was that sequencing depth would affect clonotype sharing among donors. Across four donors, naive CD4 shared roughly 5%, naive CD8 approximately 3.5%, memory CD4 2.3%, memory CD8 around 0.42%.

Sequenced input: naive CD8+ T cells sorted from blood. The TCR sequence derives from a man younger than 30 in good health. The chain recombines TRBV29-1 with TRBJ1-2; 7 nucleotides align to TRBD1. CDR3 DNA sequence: TGCAGCGTGGATTCCGGACAGGCCGATGGCTACACCTTC. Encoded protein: CSVDSGQADGYTF.